This TCR beta chain was recorded in a study of Graves' ophthalmopathy and Graves' hyperthyroidism. About the research overall: Pretreatment peripheral blood was obtained at initial diagnosis.

This clonotype has just a few counts. Germline CDR1 reads MDHEN; CDR2 reads SYDVKM. CDR3 length equals 13 residues. V shed 8 bases, J shed 5 bases, and the junction held 8 bases outside the gene matches. For repertoire sequencing, the TCR beta CDR3 regions were amplified from RNA transcripts. The first round was an RT-PCR with HTBI primers, and the second round was a multiplex PCR. Via MiXCR, TCRdb re-called the multiplex PCR reads, giving one row per CDR3 protein. The sample includes 200,000 to 250,000 distinct CDR3 sequences, around 50% of them seen just once. This sequence originates from an adult man with Graves' ophthalmopathy. Sequences were obtained from peripheral blood. The chain recombines TRBV28 with TRBJ1-2; 7 nucleotides match TRBD1. The CDR3 region is CASAGQRSYGYTF. CDR3 sequence (DNA): TGTGCCAGCGCGGGACAGAGGAGTTATGGCTACACCTTC.